This passage covers 13 T cell receptor beta chains from one sample sequenced in a study of shared clonotypes between healthy human individuals. CD45RO-negative, CCR7-positively selected cells formed the naive CD8 fraction, excluding terminally differentiated effector memory CD45RA+ cells. Libraries were prepared by immunoSEQ multiplex PCR; TCRdb keeps only in-frame clonotypes and omits some of them. The sample contains about 2.1 million clones, roughly 91% of which appear only once. The sequenced sample consisted of naive CD8+ T cells from PBMCs. These receptor sequences come from a man between 18 and 29 years old in good health. Some clones in this sample may be carry-over from other donors' samples.

The rearrangement uses TRBV7-9 and TRBJ2-1; perhaps TRBD1 as D (6 bases). The length of the CDR3 is 16 residues. Trimming removed 5 bases at V and 4 bases at J, with 18 bases between. Germline-derived CDR1 and CDR2 are SEHNR and FQNEAQ (reference sequence). CDR3: CASSPPVTGPYNEQFF. CDR3 sequence (DNA): TGTGCCAGCAGCCCACCTGTGACAGGACCGTACAATGAGCAGTTCTTC.

The V and J genes are TRBV27 and TRBJ2-7; D unresolved. Germline CDR1 and CDR2: MNHEY and SMNVEV (reference sequence). CDR3 length: 13 residues. V lost 2 bases and J lost 4, with 9 bases in between. CDR3 in DNA: TGTGCCAGCAGTTTAACCCCAGTGTACGAGCAGTACTTC. Protein: CASSLTPVYEQYF.

The V and J genes are TRBV19 and TRBJ2-7; TRBD2 might be the D (6 bases). Looked up from germline, CDR1 is LNHDA and CDR2 is SQIVND (reference sequence). The length of the CDR3 is 16 residues. V was trimmed by 5 bases and J by 0 bases, leaving 17 bases between them. The CDR3 DNA reads TGTGCCAGTAGTGCGGGACCAACTGAAATCTCCTACGAGCAGTACTTC. Its protein is CASSAGPTEISYEQYF.

The V call is TRBV29-1, the J call TRBJ1-1, with D maybe TRBD1 (5 bases). Trimming removed 3 bases at V and 6 bases at J, with 14 bases between. This CDR3 region has 13 residues. Germline V gene data show CDR1 as SQVTM and CDR2 as ANQGSEA. CDR3 bases: TGCAGCGTTGAGGGGGGGTCCCCCGCTGAAGCTTTCTTT. Amino acid sequence: CSVEGGSPAEAFF.

The V and J genes are TRBV11-2 and TRBJ2-7, with TRBD2 identical over 12 bases. Germline CDR1 SGHAT, CDR2 FQNNGV. The V and J ends lost 5 bases and 3 bases, in that order; junction bases with no gene match: 2. The CDR3 runs to 14 residues. Here the CDR3 reads CASSRLAGDYEQYF. The CDR3 DNA follows: TGTGCCAGCAGCCGACTAGCGGGGGACTACGAGCAGTACTTC.

J is TRBJ2-3 and V is TRBV19, with 9 nucleotides matching TRBD1. The CDR3 spans 17 residues. Per the germline V gene, CDR1 is LNHDA and CDR2 is SQIVND (reference sequence). Losses at the gene ends were 3 bases for V and 2 bases for J; bases not matched to a gene: 9. CDR3 DNA: TGTGCCAGTAGTATTTGGGACAGGGTAAGAAACACAGATACGCAGTATTTT. Protein: CASSIWDRVRNTDTQYF.

Only a few counts were recorded for this clone. This sequence joins TRBV28 and TRBJ1-3; possibly TRBD1 for D (5 bases). Deletions cut 8 bases from V and 0 bases from J, with 14 bases between. Germline lookup yields CDR1 MDHEN and CDR2 SYDVKM. This CDR3 contains 15 residues. CDR3: CASRGGASSGNTIYF. As DNA, the CDR3 is TGTGCCAGCCGAGGCGGGGCCAGCTCTGGAAACACCATATATTTT.

This chain uses TRBV6-1 with TRBJ2-7; 7 nucleotides align to TRBD2. The length of the CDR3 is 13 residues. The germline CDR1 and CDR2 sequences are MNHNS and SASEGT. V trimming: 6 bases; J trimming: 5 bases; junction bases outside the gene matches: 7. CDR3 sequence (DNA): TGTGCCAGCAGGAATGGGGGGGACCACGAGCAGTACTTC. As protein: CASRNGGDHEQYF.

V usage is TRBV2 and J usage is TRBJ1-2; D is possibly TRBD1 (5 bases). V was shortened by 10 bases and J by 1 base, with 16 bases between the two germline ends. CDR3 length: 14 amino acids. CDR1 and CDR2 (germline): SNHLY, FYNNEI. Here the CDR3 DNA reads TGTGCCACCTACGGGACGCCCATTAACTATGGCTACACCTTC. It translates to CATYGTPINYGYTF.

This clone was seen a few times. The chain links TRBV4-2 to TRBJ1-1, with D uncertain. Trimming removed 0 bases from V and 3 bases from J, with 8 bases in between. This CDR3 is built from 14 residues. Germline CDR1 and CDR2: LGHNA and YNFKEQ. DNA for the CDR3: TGTGCCAGCAGCCAAGAAAGGCGGGACACTGAAGCTTTCTTT. Protein: CASSQERRDTEAFF.

The chain combines TRBV5-1 with TRBJ1-1; TRBD1 matches at 8 bases. V lost 0 bases and J lost 5; bases outside the gene matches: 3. Germline V CDR1 and CDR2: SGHRS, YFSETQ. The CDR3 has 14 residues. Here the CDR3 reads CASSLGWTGTEAFF. Written as DNA, the CDR3 is TGCGCCAGCAGCTTGGGGTGGACAGGGACTGAAGCTTTCTTT. Supplemented by reference TRBV5-1 and TRBJ1-1, the full variable domain reads KAGVTQTPRYLIKTRGQQVTLSCSPISGHRSVSWYQQTPGQGLQFLFEYFSETQRNKGNFPGRFSGRQFSNSRSEMNVSTLELGDSALYLCASSLGWTGTEAFFGQGTRLTVV.

To note about this clone: Other DNA sequences in the sample encode the same CDR3. J is TRBJ2-2 and V is TRBV6-5; D is ambiguous. The CDR3 sequence is 14 residues long. V lost 0 bases and J 4 bases, leaving 6 bases between the germline ends. Germline V gene sequence: CDR1 MNHEY, CDR2 SVGAGI. CDR3 sequence: CASSYSGSTGELFF. In nucleotides, the CDR3 is TGTGCCAGCAGTTACTCCGGTTCCACCGGGGAGCTGTTTTTT.

The chain couples TRBV19 to TRBJ2-1; 10 nucleotides match TRBD2. The ends lost 5 bases at V and 10 bases at J; junction bases unmatched: 5. CDR3 length: 13 amino acids. Germline values: CDR1 LNHDA, CDR2 SQIVND (reference sequence). CDR3 coding DNA: TGTGCCAGTAGTCCCCGACTAGCGGGCGAGCAGTTCTTC. Amino acids: CASSPRLAGEQFF. Filled out from reference TRBV19 and TRBJ2-1, the complete variable domain reads DGGITQSPKYLFRKEGQNVTLSCEQNLNHDAMYWYRQDPGQGLRLIYYSQIVNDFQKGDIAEGYSVSREKKESFPLTVTSAQKNPTAFYLCASSPRLAGEQFFGPGTRLTVL.